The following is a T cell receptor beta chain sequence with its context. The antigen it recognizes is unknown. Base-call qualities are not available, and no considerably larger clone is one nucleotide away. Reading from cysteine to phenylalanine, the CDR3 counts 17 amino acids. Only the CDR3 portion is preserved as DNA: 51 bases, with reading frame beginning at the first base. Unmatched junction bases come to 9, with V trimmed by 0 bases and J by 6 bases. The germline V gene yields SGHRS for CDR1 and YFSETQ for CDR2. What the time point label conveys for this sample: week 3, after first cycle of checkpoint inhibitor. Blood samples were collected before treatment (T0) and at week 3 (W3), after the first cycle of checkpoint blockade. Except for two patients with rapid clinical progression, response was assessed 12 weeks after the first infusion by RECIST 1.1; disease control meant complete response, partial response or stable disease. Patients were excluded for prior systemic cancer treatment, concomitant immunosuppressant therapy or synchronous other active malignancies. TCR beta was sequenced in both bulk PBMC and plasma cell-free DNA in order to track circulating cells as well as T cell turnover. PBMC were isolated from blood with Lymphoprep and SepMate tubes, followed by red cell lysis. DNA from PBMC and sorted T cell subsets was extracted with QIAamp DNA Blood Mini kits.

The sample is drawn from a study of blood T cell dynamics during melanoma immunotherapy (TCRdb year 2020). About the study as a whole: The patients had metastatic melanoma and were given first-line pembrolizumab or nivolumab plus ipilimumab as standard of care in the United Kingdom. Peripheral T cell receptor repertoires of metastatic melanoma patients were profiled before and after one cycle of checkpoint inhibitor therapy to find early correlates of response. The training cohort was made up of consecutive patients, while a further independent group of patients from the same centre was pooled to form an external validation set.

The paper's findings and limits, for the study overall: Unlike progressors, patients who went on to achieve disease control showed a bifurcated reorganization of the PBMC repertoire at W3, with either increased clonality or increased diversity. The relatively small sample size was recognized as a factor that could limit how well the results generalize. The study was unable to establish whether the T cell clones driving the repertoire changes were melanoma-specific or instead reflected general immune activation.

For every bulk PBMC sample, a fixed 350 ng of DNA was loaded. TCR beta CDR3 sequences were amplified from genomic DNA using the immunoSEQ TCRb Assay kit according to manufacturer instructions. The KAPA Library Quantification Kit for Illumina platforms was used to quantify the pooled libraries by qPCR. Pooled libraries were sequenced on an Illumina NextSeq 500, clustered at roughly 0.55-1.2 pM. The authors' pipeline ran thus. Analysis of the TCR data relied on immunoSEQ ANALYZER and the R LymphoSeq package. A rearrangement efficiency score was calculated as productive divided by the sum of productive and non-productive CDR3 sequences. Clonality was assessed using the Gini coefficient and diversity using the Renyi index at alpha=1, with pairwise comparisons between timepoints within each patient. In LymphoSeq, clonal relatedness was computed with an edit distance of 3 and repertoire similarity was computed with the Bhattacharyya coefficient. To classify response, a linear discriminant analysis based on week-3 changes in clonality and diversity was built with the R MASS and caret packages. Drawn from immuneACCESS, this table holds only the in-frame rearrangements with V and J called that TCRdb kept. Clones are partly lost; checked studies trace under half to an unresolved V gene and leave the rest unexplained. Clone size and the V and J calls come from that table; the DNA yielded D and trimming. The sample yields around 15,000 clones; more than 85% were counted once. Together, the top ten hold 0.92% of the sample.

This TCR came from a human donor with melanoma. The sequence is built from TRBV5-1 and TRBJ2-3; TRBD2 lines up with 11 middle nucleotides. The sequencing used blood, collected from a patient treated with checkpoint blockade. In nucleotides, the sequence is TGCGCCAGCAGCTTGGAATTAGCGGGAGGGCCCCAGGATACGCAGTATTTT. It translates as CASSLELAGGPQDTQYF.